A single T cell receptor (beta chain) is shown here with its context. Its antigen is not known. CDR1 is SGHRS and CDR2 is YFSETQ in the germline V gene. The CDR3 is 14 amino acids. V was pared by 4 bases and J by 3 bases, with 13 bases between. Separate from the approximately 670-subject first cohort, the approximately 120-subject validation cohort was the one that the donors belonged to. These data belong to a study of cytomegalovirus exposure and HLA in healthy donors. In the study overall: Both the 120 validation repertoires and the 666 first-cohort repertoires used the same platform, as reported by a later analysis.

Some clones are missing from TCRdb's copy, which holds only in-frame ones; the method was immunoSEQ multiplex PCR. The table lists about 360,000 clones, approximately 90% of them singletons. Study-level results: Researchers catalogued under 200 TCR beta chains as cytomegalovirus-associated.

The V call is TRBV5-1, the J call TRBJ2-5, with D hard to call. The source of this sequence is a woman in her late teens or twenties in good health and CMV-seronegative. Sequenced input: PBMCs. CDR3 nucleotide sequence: TGCGCCAGCAGCCAACGAGATATCAAAGAGACCCAGTACTTC. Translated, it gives CASSQRDIKETQYF.